This T cell receptor (beta chain) was captured in a study of shared clonotypes between healthy human individuals. Overall study: Aged between 18 and 49, the donors were a couple of women and three men. General study findings and limits: An effect of sequencing depth on clonotype sharing among donors was expected.

Assay used: immunoSEQ multiplex PCR; TCRdb lists only in-frame clones, some missing. The table includes fewer than 600,000 clones, 70% to 80% detected once. CDR1 is SGHVS, CDR2 FNYEAQ, per germline. This CDR3 is built from 13 residues. Unsorted samples used approximately 87 million PBMCs for genomic DNA. For this clone: Its antigen is still unknown. A much more abundant neighbour one base away suggests this may be a read error. This sample includes further DNA sequences coding for the same CDR3.

The clonotype originates from a woman aged 40 to 50 in good health. Some clones in this sample may be carry-over from other donors' samples. Specimen: PBMCs. This chain links TRBV7-6 with TRBJ1-5; D gene ambiguous. The CDR3: CASSLWGDQPQHF. CDR3 DNA sequence: TGTGCCAGCAGCTTATGGGGTGATCAGCCTCAGCATTTT.